This is a list of T cell receptor beta chains from one sample in a study of T-cell reconstitution after alpha-beta-depleted transplantation in children. MiXCR was run by TCRdb on the PCR reads, yielding one entry per CDR3 protein. The sample lists 250,000 to 350,000 distinct CDR3 sequences; 9.9% were seen once. This material consisted of PBMCs from the stem cell graft donor, taken from the stem cell graft. The origin of the receptors is a human donor who donated a stem cell graft to a child with SCID. Both conserved end residues are part of each CDR3. The order of the fields is J gene, V gene, D gene, clone size, CDR3 protein, CDR3 DNA. A D gene is named only where the DNA matches it firmly. Size is stated for part of the rows, as once, few or many counts, or as a class when the clone is expanded.

J gene: TRBJ2-7; V gene: TRBV4-2; D gene: TRBD2; clone size: .; CDR3 protein: CASSQGGGGAYEQYF; CDR3 DNA: TGTGCCAGCAGCCAAGGGGGCGGGGGGGCCTACGAGCAGTACTTC
J gene: TRBJ2-5; V gene: TRBV3-1; D gene: .; clone size: .; CDR3 protein: CASNSRGVQETQYF; CDR3 DNA: TGTGCCAGCAATTCGAGGGGGGTGCAAGAGACCCAGTACTTC
J gene: TRBJ1-6; V gene: TRBV10-2; D gene: .; clone size: few; CDR3 protein: CATKFGNSPLHF; CDR3 DNA: TGCGCCACCAAGTTTGGCAATTCACCCCTCCACTTT
J gene: TRBJ1-1; V gene: TRBV2; D gene: .; clone size: .; CDR3 protein: CASSEGRVNTEAFF; CDR3 DNA: TGTGCCAGCAGCGAGGGACGGGTGAACACTGAAGCTTTCTTT
J gene: TRBJ2-4; V gene: TRBV28; D gene: TRBD2; clone size: many; CDR3 protein: CASRGGGAKNIQYF; CDR3 DNA: TGTGCCAGCAGGGGCGGGGGAGCCAAAAACATTCAGTACTTC
J gene: TRBJ2-2; V gene: TRBV5-5; D gene: .; clone size: .; CDR3 protein: CASSPTPTLSGELFF; CDR3 DNA: TGTGCCAGCAGCCCCACCCCGACCCTATCCGGGGAGCTGTTTTTT
J gene: TRBJ2-3; V gene: TRBV20-1; D gene: TRBD1; clone size: .; CDR3 protein: CSARPRTRGRGYTQYF; CDR3 DNA: TGCAGTGCTAGGCCTCGGACCAGGGGGCGAGGATATACGCAGTATTTT
J gene: TRBJ1-5; V gene: TRBV18; D gene: .; clone size: .; CDR3 protein: CASSPGGRIDQPQHF; CDR3 DNA: TGTGCCAGCTCACCGGGGGGGAGGATCGATCAGCCCCAGCATTTT
J gene: TRBJ2-1; V gene: TRBV20-1; D gene: TRBD2; clone size: many; CDR3 protein: CSATGLANSYNEQFF; CDR3 DNA: TGCAGTGCTACGGGACTAGCGAATTCCTACAATGAGCAGTTCTTC
J gene: TRBJ2-3; V gene: TRBV12-3/TRBV12-4; D gene: TRBD2; clone size: .; CDR3 protein: CASSFRGGTDTQYF; CDR3 DNA: TGTGCCAGCAGTTTCCGGGGGGGCACAGATACGCAGTATTTT
J gene: TRBJ2-7; V gene: TRBV7-2; D gene: TRBD1; clone size: few; CDR3 protein: CASSPGQAFNEQYF; CDR3 DNA: TGTGCCAGCAGCCCCGGACAGGCCTTCAACGAGCAGTACTTC
J gene: TRBJ1-6; V gene: TRBV4-1; D gene: TRBD1; clone size: many; CDR3 protein: CASSQGQGASPLHF; CDR3 DNA: TGCGCCAGCAGCCAAGGACAGGGGGCGTCACCCCTCCACTTT
J gene: TRBJ2-7; V gene: TRBV5-1; D gene: .; clone size: .; CDR3 protein: CASSLAEDGEVYEQYF; CDR3 DNA: TGCGCCAGCAGCTTGGCCGAGGACGGCGAAGTGTACGAGCAGTACTTC
J gene: TRBJ2-1; V gene: TRBV12-3/TRBV12-4; D gene: .; clone size: once; CDR3 protein: CASKFGFRSSYNEQFF; CDR3 DNA: TGTGCCAGCAAATTCGGTTTTCGAAGCTCCTACAATGAGCAGTTCTTC
J gene: TRBJ2-1; V gene: TRBV20-1; D gene: TRBD1; clone size: .; CDR3 protein: CSARAGTVGSYNEQFF; CDR3 DNA: TGCAGTGCTAGAGCCGGGACAGTCGGCTCCTACAATGAGCAGTTCTTC
J gene: TRBJ2-2; V gene: TRBV7-8; D gene: TRBD1; clone size: .; CDR3 protein: CASSLVQGAGGELFF; CDR3 DNA: TGTGCCAGCAGCTTAGTACAGGGGGCGGGCGGGGAGCTGTTTTTT
J gene: TRBJ1-1; V gene: TRBV12-3/TRBV12-4; D gene: TRBD1; clone size: .; CDR3 protein: CASSYLTGDTEAFF; CDR3 DNA: TGTGCCAGCAGTTACTTAACAGGGGACACTGAAGCTTTCTTT
J gene: TRBJ2-3; V gene: TRBV4-1; D gene: TRBD1; clone size: few; CDR3 protein: CASSQDPPRGPPYF; CDR3 DNA: TGCGCCAGCAGCCAAGACCCTCCTAGGGGGCCGCCGTATTTT
J gene: TRBJ1-6; V gene: TRBV5-4; D gene: .; clone size: .; CDR3 protein: CASSVVRGSYNSPLHF; CDR3 DNA: TGTGCCAGCAGCGTAGTGAGGGGCTCCTATAATTCACCCCTCCACTTT
J gene: TRBJ2-1; V gene: TRBV12-3/TRBV12-4; D gene: TRBD1; clone size: many; CDR3 protein: CASSLGTGRSYNEQFF; CDR3 DNA: TGTGCCAGCAGTCTAGGGACAGGGCGCTCCTACAATGAGCAGTTCTTC
J gene: TRBJ2-7; V gene: TRBV5-6; D gene: .; clone size: few; CDR3 protein: CASSFPPGASYEQYF; CDR3 DNA: TGTGCCAGCAGCTTCCCCCCCGGGGCTTCGTACGAGCAGTACTTC
J gene: TRBJ2-3; V gene: TRBV20-1; D gene: .; clone size: few; CDR3 protein: CSALIPEF; CDR3 DNA: TGCAGTGCTCTAATTCCCGAATTT
J gene: TRBJ2-1; V gene: TRBV28; D gene: .; clone size: few; CDR3 protein: CASSSPDQYNEQFF; CDR3 DNA: TGTGCCAGCAGTTCACCTGATCAGTACAATGAGCAGTTCTTC
J gene: TRBJ2-5; V gene: TRBV6-5; D gene: .; clone size: .; CDR3 protein: CASSYLGPGETQYF; CDR3 DNA: TGTGCCAGCAGTTACTTGGGTCCCGGGGAGACCCAGTACTTC
J gene: TRBJ1-1; V gene: TRBV29-1; D gene: TRBD1; clone size: few; CDR3 protein: CSTHGGDRANEAFF; CDR3 DNA: TGCAGCACCCACGGGGGGGACAGGGCTAATGAAGCTTTCTTT
J gene: TRBJ1-1; V gene: TRBV12-3/TRBV12-4; D gene: .; clone size: many; CDR3 protein: CASSLPPVMNTEAFF; CDR3 DNA: TGTGCCAGCAGTTTACCGCCCGTTATGAACACTGAAGCTTTCTTT
J gene: TRBJ2-3; V gene: TRBV10-3; D gene: .; clone size: many; CDR3 protein: CAISEKGVSTDTQYF; CDR3 DNA: TGTGCCATCAGTGAGAAGGGGGTTAGCACAGATACGCAGTATTTT
J gene: TRBJ1-4; V gene: TRBV5-6; D gene: TRBD1; clone size: few; CDR3 protein: CASSGGTGVNEKLFF; CDR3 DNA: TGTGCCAGCAGCGGGGGGACAGGGGTTAATGAAAAACTGTTTTTT
J gene: TRBJ1-4; V gene: TRBV5-1; D gene: .; clone size: .; CDR3 protein: CASSPRGPQNEKLFF; CDR3 DNA: TGCGCCAGCAGCCCTCGTGGCCCTCAGAATGAAAAACTGTTTTTT
J gene: TRBJ2-2; V gene: TRBV12-3/TRBV12-4; D gene: TRBD2; clone size: .; CDR3 protein: CASSLSSGGTAGLFF; CDR3 DNA: TGTGCCAGCAGTTTGTCTAGCGGGGGGACGGCGGGGCTGTTTTTT
J gene: TRBJ1-5; V gene: TRBV4-1; D gene: .; clone size: .; CDR3 protein: CASSQDYNQPQHF; CDR3 DNA: TGCGCCAGCAGCCAAGACTACAATCAGCCCCAGCATTTT
J gene: TRBJ1-3; V gene: TRBV20-1; D gene: TRBD1; clone size: many; CDR3 protein: CSARPPTGGLGNTIYF; CDR3 DNA: TGCAGTGCTAGGCCCCCGACAGGGGGCCTTGGAAACACCATATATTTT
J gene: TRBJ2-1; V gene: TRBV12-3/TRBV12-4; D gene: .; clone size: few; CDR3 protein: CASTLGTLYNEQFF; CDR3 DNA: TGTGCCAGCACCCTGGGGACTCTCTACAATGAGCAGTTCTTC
J gene: TRBJ2-6; V gene: TRBV10-3; D gene: .; clone size: .; CDR3 protein: CAISEFGPANVLTF; CDR3 DNA: TGTGCCATCAGTGAGTTTGGCCCGGCCAACGTCCTGACTTTC
J gene: TRBJ2-1; V gene: TRBV10-3; D gene: TRBD1; clone size: .; CDR3 protein: CATCVGQGALNEQFF; CDR3 DNA: TGTGCCACCTGCGTGGGACAGGGGGCTCTTAATGAGCAGTTCTTC
J gene: TRBJ1-2; V gene: TRBV6-5; D gene: .; clone size: few; CDR3 protein: CASMPLRGYTF; CDR3 DNA: TGTGCCAGCATGCCCCTGAGAGGCTACACCTTC